This T cell receptor beta chain was recovered during a study of blood T cells in healthy people across ages. A second PCR, run for about 7 to 11 cycles, used a sample-barcoded 5' primer plus a J-beta primer mix. TCRdb itself ran the 5' RACE reads through MiXCR, one entry per CDR3 protein. The top ten clones hold under 5% of a sample with 1.5 million to 1.8 million distinct CDR3 sequences, approximately 43% of them seen once. General observations from the study: The study lacked donor CMV status, which possibly confounded expanded clonotype changes.

On this clonotype itself: Antigen unknown.

Looked up from germline, CDR1 is LGHDT and CDR2 is YNNKEL (reference sequence). V lost 4 bases and J lost 0; bases outside the gene matches: 6. The CDR3 runs to 15 residues. The material sequenced was blood. This clonotype was sampled from a woman between 18 and 29 years old in good health. J is TRBJ2-7 and V is TRBV3-1; 7 nucleotides line up with TRBD2. The CDR3 is CASSLSRGGSYEQYF. The CDR3 DNA reads TGTGCCAGCAGCCTTTCCCGCGGGGGCTCCTACGAGCAGTACTTC.